These 30 T cell receptor beta chains share one sample of origin, sequenced in a study of radiotherapy plus CTLA-4 blockade in lung cancer. Only in-frame clones appear in the TCRdb table, and some are missing; sequencing was by immunoSEQ multiplex PCR. The sample includes around 32,000 clones, over 75% of them seen just once. Source: peripheral blood, taken from a patient treated with radiotherapy plus ipilimumab. The receptors come from a human donor with non-small cell lung cancer that progressed on radiotherapy plus ipilimumab.

The chain combines TRBV11-2 with TRBJ2-5; 11 bases match TRBD2. J was trimmed by 2 bases and V by 2 bases; bases with no gene match: 4. The length of the CDR3 is 16 residues. Germline CDR1 is SGHAT and CDR2 is FQNNGV. DNA of the CDR3: TGTGCCAGCAGCTTAAGCCTAGCGGGGGGACAAGAGACCCAGTACTTC. This translates into CASSLSLAGGQETQYF.

The genes are TRBV5-4 and TRBJ1-5, with D unresolved. Looked up from germline, CDR1 is SGHNT and CDR2 is YYREEE (reference sequence). The V and J ends lost 1 base and 5 bases respectively, with 13 bases between them. The CDR3 extends over 15 amino acids. In DNA form, the CDR3 reads TGTGCCAGCAGCTTGTATGGGGAGCTTTATCAGCCCCAGCATTTT. Amino acid sequence: CASSLYGELYQPQHF.

The genes are TRBV7-2 and TRBJ2-1; maybe TRBD2 (7 bases). V was cut by 6 bases and J by 7 bases, with 16 bases left in between. CDR1 is SGHTA and CDR2 is FQGNSA in the germline V gene. The CDR3 covers 14 residues. CDR3 sequence (DNA): TGTGCCAGCAGTTCTTTGGGGGGGCGGAATGAGCAGTTCTTC. It yields the protein CASSSLGGRNEQFF.

V usage is TRBV5-4 and J usage is TRBJ2-7; unclear D gene. The CDR3 is made up of 14 amino acids. From germline, CDR1 is SGHNT and CDR2 YYREEE (reference sequence). Trimming removed 1 base at V and 0 bases at J, with 8 bases between. Here the CDR3 reads CASSLSGVSYEQYF. CDR3 coding DNA: TGTGCCAGCAGCTTGTCTGGAGTCTCCTACGAGCAGTACTTC.

The chain couples TRBV4-1 to TRBJ1-1; no clear D gene. Trimming took 4 bases from V and 3 from J, leaving 18 bases between them. The CDR3 loop spans 16 amino acids. Per germline, CDR1 MGHRA and CDR2 YSYEKL. The CDR3 protein is CASSPGSLVWDTEAFF. DNA of the CDR3: TGCGCCAGCAGCCCGGGAAGTTTGGTTTGGGACACTGAAGCTTTCTTT.

For this clone: The junction differs from germline at one of its ends, possibly a read error. The rearrangement joins TRBV7-7 to TRBJ2-3; 8 bases are a match to TRBD1. CDR1 is SSHAT and CDR2 is FNYEAQ in the germline V gene (reference sequence). The CDR3 spans 15 residues. The CDR3 DNA reads as TGTGCTAGCAGCTTAGGGTCAGGGGGCGCGAATACGCAGTATTTT. It encodes CASSLGSGGANTQYF.

CDR3 nucleotide sequence: TGTGCCAGCAGCTTACGAGGCGGGGGGCCTATCCACGAGCAGTACTTC. This sequence encodes CASSLRGGGPIHEQYF. This sequence joins TRBV7-9 and TRBJ2-7, with 8 bases aligning to TRBD2. Germline assignment: CDR1 SEHNR and CDR2 FQNEAQ (reference sequence). The CDR3 totals 16 residues. V gave up 2 bases and J gave up 5 bases; unmatched junction bases: 11.

The count of this clone is one. The chain has TRBV27 and TRBJ2-1, with TRBD1 as a possible D gene (6 bases). CDR3 size: 15 residues. Germline V gives CDR1 MNHEY, CDR2 SMNVEV (reference sequence). Between the trimmed V and J ends, which lost 2 bases and 1 base, there was a span of 9 bases. CDR3 in amino acids: CASSLPGASYNEQFF. The CDR3 bases are TGTGCCAGCAGTTTACCAGGGGCGTCCTACAATGAGCAGTTCTTC.

J is TRBJ1-4 and V is TRBV5-1, with D possibly matching TRBD1 (5 bases). Germline V gene sequence: CDR1 SGHRS, CDR2 YFSETQ. The ends were cut back, 4 bases at V and 8 bases at J, with 18 bases in the middle. The CDR3 is 15 residues long. CDR3 bases: TGCGCCAGCAGCCCCAAAGTATTGGGGCGGGAAAAACTGTTTTTT. It encodes CASSPKVLGREKLFF. Variable domain in full (rest from reference TRBV5-1 and TRBJ1-4): KAGVTQTPRYLIKTRGQQVTLSCSPISGHRSVSWYQQTPGQGLQFLFEYFSETQRNKGNFPGRFSGRQFSNSRSEMNVSTLELGDSALYLCASSPKVLGREKLFFGSGTQLSVL.

J is TRBJ1-2 and V is TRBV4-1, with D tentatively TRBD1 (5 bases). This CDR3 contains 13 residues. CDR1 is MGHRA and CDR2 is YSYEKL in the germline V gene. Deletions cut 4 bases from V and 3 bases from J, with 9 bases between. The CDR3 DNA reads as TGCGCCAGCAGCCTCGACAGAGACTATGGCTACACCTTC. Its protein product is CASSLDRDYGYTF.

This clone was seen once. The V call is TRBV28, the J call TRBJ1-1; D might be TRBD1 (6 bases). Germline V CDR1 and CDR2: MDHEN, SYDVKM. With 2 bases removed from V and 8 bases from J, the gap between germline ends came to 15 bases. The CDR3 has 14 residues. The CDR3 sequence: CASSLNGFGTEAFF. The CDR3 region has the DNA TGTGCCAGCAGTTTAAATGGATTTGGGACAGAAGCTTTCTTT.

V gene TRBV6-4 combines with J gene TRBJ2-5; a possible D gene is TRBD2 (7 bases). The germline V gene encodes CDR1 MRHNA and CDR2 SNTAGT. V lost 0 bases and J 4 bases, leaving 12 bases between the germline ends. The length of the CDR3 is 15 residues. The CDR3 DNA follows: TGTGCCAGCAGTGACTCGGGGGGGCCTGGAGAGACCCAGTACTTC. Translated, it gives CASSDSGGPGETQYF.

The J gene is TRBJ2-2, the V gene TRBV10-3, with D uncertain. CDR3 size: 15 residues. Germline CDR1 ENHRY, CDR2 SYGVKD. Trimming shortened V by 3 bases and J by 0 bases, and 8 bases separated the two germline ends. CDR3 sequence reads: CAISDLDANTGELFF. The CDR3 DNA sequence: TGTGCCATCAGTGACCTAGACGCGAACACCGGGGAGCTGTTTTTT.

This chain joins TRBV5-1 and TRBJ1-6, with 7 bases identical to TRBD1. This CDR3 has 16 amino acids. In germline, CDR1 is SGHRS, CDR2 YFSETQ. J lost 0 bases, V lost 7 bases, and 7 bases had no gene match. In nucleotides, the CDR3 is TGCGCCAGCTCCGAGGGGGCTAGCTCCTATAATTCACCCCTCCACTTT. This gives the protein CASSEGASSYNSPLHF.

The chain joins TRBV19 to TRBJ1-2, with 8 bases matching TRBD1. CDR1 and CDR2 from the germline V gene are LNHDA and SQIVND (reference sequence). Losses at the gene ends were 3 bases for V and 6 bases for J; bases not matched to a gene: 6. The CDR3 covers 14 residues. The CDR3 DNA sequence: TGTGCCAGTAGTATCGGCAGGGGGCACGATGGCTACACCTTC. It is translated as CASSIGRGHDGYTF.

This chain uses TRBV5-1 with TRBJ2-1, with 9 bases fitting TRBD2. CDR1 is SGHRS, CDR2 YFSETQ, per germline. V lost 5 bases and J lost 8; bases outside the gene matches: 14. This CDR3 has 16 amino acids. This CDR3 reads CASRTGRGGRNYEQFF. The DNA for the CDR3 is TGCGCCAGCAGGACGGGGCGGGGGGGGCGAAACTATGAGCAGTTCTTC. The full variable domain, with the rest looked up from reference TRBV5-1 and TRBJ2-1, is KAGVTQTPRYLIKTRGQQVTLSCSPISGHRSVSWYQQTPGQGLQFLFEYFSETQRNKGNFPGRFSGRQFSNSRSEMNVSTLELGDSALYLCASRTGRGGRNYEQFFGPGTRLTVL.

The J gene is TRBJ1-5, the V gene TRBV15; 9 bases match TRBD1. The CDR3 spans 15 residues. Trimming removed 5 bases from V and 7 bases from J; junction bases left unmatched: 9. Germline V gene data show CDR1 as LNHNV and CDR2 as YYDKDF (reference sequence). CDR3 nucleotides: TGTGCCACCAGCCCCTCACAGGGGGCGAGACAGCCCCAGCATTTT. This translates into CATSPSQGARQPQHF.

CDR3 sequence: CASSLGGTTTDTQYF. The CDR3 DNA sequence: TGTGCCAGCAGCCTGGGGGGGACAACCACAGATACGCAGTATTTT. The rearrangement links TRBV7-3 to TRBJ2-3, with a possible D match to TRBD2 (7 bases). This CDR3 region has 15 residues. CDR1 and CDR2 from the germline V gene are SGHTA and FQGTGA. V lost 5 bases and J 2 bases, leaving 14 bases between the germline ends.

The V call is TRBV14, the J call TRBJ2-1, with 8 bases fitting TRBD2. J lost 8 bases, V lost 4 bases, and 13 bases had no gene match. The CDR3 consists of 16 residues. Per germline, CDR1 SGHDN and CDR2 FVKESK. CDR3 bases: TGTGCCAGCAGCCGAGATGGGCGGGGGGTTTTACATGAGCAGTTCTTC. Translated, it gives CASSRDGRGVLHEQFF.

This chain uses TRBV7-2 with TRBJ1-3, with D unclear. The germline V gene has CDR1 SGHTA and CDR2 FQGNSA. The CDR3 length is 14 residues. The V and J ends lost 2 bases and 0 bases respectively, with 5 bases between them. The CDR3: CASSLSYSGNTIYF. The CDR3 DNA reads as TGTGCCAGCAGCTTAAGCTACTCTGGAAACACCATATATTTT.

The CDR3 bases are TGTGCCATCAGTGACTCACACAGCTCCGCTGGAAACACCATATATTTT. Protein: CAISDSHSSAGNTIYF. This sequence joins TRBV10-3 and TRBJ1-3; D not certain. The CDR3 runs 16 residues. Germline CDR1 and CDR2: ENHRY and SYGVKD. Trimming stripped 3 bases from V and 2 bases from J, with 14 bases between.

DNA of the CDR3: TGTGCCAGCAGCACCTCGGGACTTAATAACCAGGTGCAGTACTTC. It yields the protein CASSTSGLNNQVQYF. The chain couples TRBV9 to TRBJ2-7, with D perhaps TRBD2 (6 bases). The CDR3 contains 15 residues. The germline V gene has CDR1 SGDLS and CDR2 YYNGEE. Between the trimmed V and J ends, which lost 4 bases and 9 bases, there was a span of 23 bases.

The J gene is TRBJ1-2, the V gene TRBV25-1, with D perhaps TRBD1 (6 bases). The CDR3 contains 13 residues. V lost 5 bases, J lost 5 bases, and 12 bases lay in between. The germline V gene encodes CDR1 MGHDK and CDR2 SYGVNS. CDR3 sequence reads: CASSLAGQYGYTF. The CDR3 coding sequence is TGTGCCAGCAGTTTGGCCGGACAGTATGGCTACACCTTC.

V is TRBV7-3 and J is TRBJ2-7; D is possibly TRBD2 (5 bases). The CDR3 spans 14 residues. The V and J ends lost 4 bases and 3 bases respectively, with 13 bases between them. From germline, CDR1 is SGHTA and CDR2 FQGTGA. The CDR3 loop reads CASSSPGIGYEQYF. The CDR3 nucleotides are TGTGCCAGCAGCTCACCGGGAATCGGCTACGAGCAGTACTTC.

Only one count was recorded for this clone. The V call is TRBV27, the J call TRBJ2-1; D perhaps matches TRBD2 (6 bases). Germline loops: CDR1 MNHEY, CDR2 SMNVEV (reference sequence). Trimming left V 2 bases short and J 0 bases short, with 8 bases between. This CDR3 has 15 amino acids. The chain's CDR3 is CASSLPGGSYNEQFF. In DNA form, the CDR3 reads TGTGCCAGCAGTTTACCCGGGGGCTCCTACAATGAGCAGTTCTTC.

V usage is TRBV2 and J usage is TRBJ1-6, with 10 bases fitting TRBD1. Trimming at V came to 9 bases and at J to 8 bases, leaving 7 bases not matched to a gene. This CDR3 region has 14 residues. CDR1 SNHLY and CDR2 FYNNEI come from the germline V gene. The CDR3 DNA reads TGTGCCAGAAAGCCGGGACAGGGGTATTCACCCCTCCACTTT. It is translated as CARKPGQGYSPLHF.

The chain links TRBV28 to TRBJ1-2, with 9 positions matching TRBD1. J lost 2 bases, V lost 5 bases, and 9 bases had no gene match. Looked up from germline, CDR1 is MDHEN and CDR2 is SYDVKM. The CDR3 sequence is 16 residues long. CDR3 coding DNA: TGTGCCAGCAGTGCTGACCACAGGGGGCAGAACTATGGCTACACCTTC. Its protein is CASSADHRGQNYGYTF.

The chain carries TRBV10-3 and TRBJ2-1; TRBD2 matches at 11 bases. The CDR3 contains 15 residues. From germline, CDR1 is ENHRY and CDR2 SYGVKD. With 7 bases clipped from V and 7 bases from J, the junction kept 9 bases outside the gene matches. The CDR3 DNA reads as TGTGCCATCACCCCCCTAGCGGGGGGCGCGAATGAGCAGTTCTTC. The encoded protein is CAITPLAGGANEQFF.

This clone was recorded only once. The genes are TRBV4-3 and TRBJ2-2, with 10 bases lining up with TRBD1. The germline V gene encodes CDR1 LGHNA and CDR2 YSLEER. The J segment lost 4 bases and the V segment lost 0 bases, leaving 5 bases of the junction unmatched. CDR3 length: 17 amino acids. CDR3 amino acids: CASSQDQTGGITGELFF. DNA of the CDR3: TGCGCCAGCAGCCAAGATCAGACAGGGGGCATCACCGGGGAGCTGTTTTTT.

CDR3 DNA: TGTGCCAGCAGCCGTACAGGGGTTAATTCACCCCTCCACTTT. It is translated as CASSRTGVNSPLHF. The rearrangement joins TRBV5-8 to TRBJ1-6, with TRBD1 matching 7 bases. The germline CDR1 and CDR2 sequences are SGHTS and YDEGEE. Unmatched junction bases numbered 4, after V lost 4 bases and J lost 6 bases. CDR3 size: 14 residues.